In this sample, the clone carrying this TCR beta chain turned up once. Its cognate antigen is unknown. Germline and junction disagree at one end, which may indicate a read error. This entry comes from a study of shared clonotypes between healthy human individuals. The CDR3 extends over 16 amino acids. Germline V gene data show CDR1 as SSHAT and CDR2 as FNYEAQ (reference sequence). It was CD45RO-negative cells, positively selected for CCR7, that made up naive CD8 cells, with terminally differentiated effector memory CD45RA+ cells excluded. Only Caucasian adults living in Nashville, Tennessee made up the donor group. General study findings and limits: Roughly 5% of naive CD4 clonotypes were shared across several donors. Relative to memory subsets, naive subsets generally showed larger estimated richness.

Assay: immunoSEQ multiplex PCR; the TCRdb copy retains only in-frame clones and omits some. Of about 2 million clones listed, about 95% are singletons. This chain connects TRBV7-7 to TRBJ2-1, with 7 bases fitting TRBD1. Sequencing was performed on naive CD8+ T cells sorted from blood. This receptor was obtained from a man aged 18 to 29 in good health. CDR3 in DNA: TGTGCTAGCAGCTTATACTTGAGGGGGCTTTGGAATGAGCAGTTCTTC. The encoded protein is CASSLYLRGLWNEQFF.